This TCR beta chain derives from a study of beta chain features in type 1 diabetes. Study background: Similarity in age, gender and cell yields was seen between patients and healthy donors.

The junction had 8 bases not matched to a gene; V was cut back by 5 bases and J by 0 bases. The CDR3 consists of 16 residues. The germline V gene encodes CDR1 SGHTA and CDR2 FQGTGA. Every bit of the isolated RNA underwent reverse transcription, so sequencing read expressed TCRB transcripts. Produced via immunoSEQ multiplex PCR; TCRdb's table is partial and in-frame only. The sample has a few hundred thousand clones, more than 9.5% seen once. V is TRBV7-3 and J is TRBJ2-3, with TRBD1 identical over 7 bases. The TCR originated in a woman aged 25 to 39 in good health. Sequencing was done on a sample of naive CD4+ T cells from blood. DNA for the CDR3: TGTGCCAGCAGCAGAGGACAGGCCTCTAGCACAGATACGCAGTATTTT. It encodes CASSRGQASSTDTQYF.